Below, 28 T cell receptor beta chains from the same sample are listed, as sequenced in a study of blood T cell repertoires in COVID-19. The assay was immunoSEQ multiplex PCR, and TCRdb's table has in-frame clones only and misses some. The sample has fewer than 150,000 clones, about 86% seen once; the top ten hold about 18%. Specimen: peripheral blood. These TCRs come from a woman between 50 and 59 years old who had recovered from COVID-19.

CDR3: CASSHVGTRGAGTDTQYF. The CDR3 DNA sequence: TGTGCCAGCAGCCACGTCGGGACTAGGGGGGCCGGGACAGATACGCAGTATTTT. The chain carries TRBV4-2 and TRBJ2-3; 8 positions match TRBD2. Trimming took 3 bases from V and 3 from J; bases not matched to a gene: 14. Per germline, CDR1 LGHNA and CDR2 YNFKEQ. CDR3 size: 18 residues.

This chain links TRBV6-1 with TRBJ2-5; 9 bases align to TRBD1. The V segment lost 3 bases and the J segment 5 bases; nucleotides outside the gene matches: 4. CDR1 MNHNS and CDR2 SASEGT come from the germline V gene. The CDR3 has 14 amino acids. The CDR3, as DNA: TGTGCCAGCAGTGATTACAGGGGGCGCGAGACCCAGTACTTC. As protein: CASSDYRGRETQYF.

The J gene is TRBJ2-1, the V gene TRBV19; 11 nucleotides match TRBD1. J gave up 2 bases and V 5 bases, and 2 bases lay outside the gene matches. CDR1 and CDR2 from the germline V gene are LNHDA and SQIVND (reference sequence). The CDR3 loop spans 15 amino acids. CDR3 residues: CASSSDRGPYNEQFF. The CDR3, as DNA: TGTGCCAGTAGTTCGGACAGGGGGCCCTACAATGAGCAGTTCTTC.

The chain joins TRBV10-3 to TRBJ2-7; D is possibly TRBD2 (5 bases). Trimming took 10 bases from V and 1 from J, leaving 5 bases between them. CDR3 length equals 10 residues. Germline assignment: CDR1 ENHRY and CDR2 SYGVKD. The CDR3 protein is CATGSYEQYF. The DNA for the CDR3 is TGTGCCACGGGGTCCTACGAGCAGTACTTC.

The rearrangement uses TRBV12-3 or TRBV12-4 and TRBJ1-5; tentatively, D is TRBD1 (5 bases). Trimming took off 4 bases at V and 5 bases at J, with 9 bases between the two ends. The CDR3 length is 13 residues. The CDR3 sequence: CASSYDSDQPQHF. CDR3 coding DNA: TGTGCCAGCAGTTACGACAGTGATCAGCCCCAGCATTTT.

A few counts support this clone. The gene calls are TRBV20-1 and TRBJ2-3; possibly TRBD1 for D (6 bases). The CDR3 extends over 11 amino acids. Germline V gene sequence: CDR1 DFQATT, CDR2 SNEGSKA (reference sequence). V was pared by 3 bases and J by 10 bases, with 11 bases between. Here the CDR3 DNA reads TGCAGTGCTAGGCAGGGGCAGGCGCAGTATTTT. Protein sequence: CSARQGQAQYF.

The chain combines TRBV19 with TRBJ2-7; weak D call: TRBD2 (5 bases). There are 15 residues in the CDR3. Germline values: CDR1 LNHDA, CDR2 SQIVND (reference sequence). V lost 6 bases to trimming and J lost 0 bases, with 15 bases between them. CDR3 loop: CASSSTWGASYEQYF. The CDR3 nucleotides are TGTGCCAGTAGCAGCACGTGGGGAGCCTCCTACGAGCAGTACTTC.

This chain links TRBV4-1 with TRBJ1-5; no firm D call. V lost 0 bases, J lost 9 bases, and 9 bases lay in between. CDR3 length equals 13 residues. Germline CDR1 reads MGHRA; CDR2 reads YSYEKL. This CDR3 reads CASSQDERLPQHF. CDR3 nucleotide sequence: TGCGCCAGCAGCCAAGATGAGCGTTTGCCCCAGCATTTT.

This chain joins TRBV29-1 and TRBJ1-4; D is unclear. The germline CDR1 and CDR2 sequences are SQVTM and ANQGSEA. The CDR3 runs to 12 residues. The CDR3 here is CTCKSVGEKLFF. The CDR3 DNA reads TGCACTTGTAAGTCCGTCGGGGAAAAACTGTTTTTT. Based on the CDR3 plus reference TRBV29-1 and TRBJ1-4, the full variable domain is SAVISQKPSRDICQRGTSLTIQCQVDSQVTMMFWYRQQPGQSLTLIATANQGSEATYESGFVIDKFPISRPNLTFSTLTVSNMSPEDSSIYLCTCKSVGEKLFFGSGTQLSVL.

J is TRBJ1-2 and V is TRBV3-1 (or the pseudogene TRBV3-2); 8 bases are a match to TRBD1. CDR1 LGHDT and CDR2 YNNKEL come from the germline V gene (reference sequence). Germline trimming cut 4 bases from V and 7 bases from J; bases unmatched to any gene: 8. There are 14 residues in the CDR3. The CDR3 here is CASSPLGQGAGYTF. Here the CDR3 DNA reads TGTGCCAGCAGCCCGCTCGGTCAGGGGGCTGGCTACACCTTC.

This clone was detected many times. This chain connects TRBV18 to TRBJ2-3; D perhaps matches TRBD2 (7 bases). Germline loops: CDR1 KGHSH, CDR2 LQKENI. V was pared by 5 bases and J by 3 bases, with 18 bases between. This CDR3 spans 16 amino acids. The CDR3 DNA is TGTGCCAGCTCAACCATAGGGGGGGCCAGGACAGATACGCAGTATTTT. Translation: CASSTIGGARTDTQYF.

The gene calls are TRBV11-2 and TRBJ1-1, with TRBD1 identical over 8 bases. Germline V gene sequence: CDR1 SGHAT, CDR2 FQNNGV. CDR3 length equals 14 residues. V shed 7 bases, J shed 7 bases, and the junction held 11 bases outside the gene matches. CDR3 residues: CASTPEGTGNEAFF. DNA for the CDR3: TGTGCCAGCACCCCCGAAGGGACAGGCAATGAAGCTTTCTTT. Filled out from reference TRBV11-2 and TRBJ1-1, the complete variable domain reads EAGVAQSPRYKIIEKRQSVAFWCNPISGHATLYWYQQILGQGPKLLIQFQNNGVVDDSQLPKDRFSAERLKGVDSTLKIQPAKLEDSAVYLCASTPEGTGNEAFFGQGTRLTVV.

The chain has TRBV5-1 and TRBJ1-5; the D gene is possibly TRBD1 (5 bases). The germline V gene encodes CDR1 SGHRS and CDR2 YFSETQ. The germline V and J ends were trimmed by 4 bases and 2 bases, with 16 bases remaining between them. This CDR3 is built from 16 residues. CDR3 coding DNA: TGCGCCAGCAGCCCGTTGGGGGGAGGTGGCAATCAGCCCCAGCATTTT. Amino acids: CASSPLGGGGNQPQHF.

The chain recombines TRBV11-2 with TRBJ2-4, with 12 positions matching TRBD2. V was pared by 5 bases and J by 3 bases, with 14 bases of the junction left unmatched. Germline CDR1 reads SGHAT; CDR2 reads FQNNGV. The CDR3 totals 19 residues. This CDR3 reads CASSPRLAGVLPGKNIQYF. CDR3 coding DNA: TGTGCCAGCAGCCCAAGACTAGCGGGAGTCCTCCCGGGCAAAAACATTCAGTACTTC.

The chain joins TRBV3-1 (or the pseudogene TRBV3-2) to TRBJ1-2, with D possibly matching TRBD1 (5 bases). Trimming removed 2 bases at V and 5 bases at J, with 9 bases between. In germline, CDR1 is LGHDT, CDR2 YNNKEL (reference sequence). There are 13 residues in the CDR3. CDR3 nucleotides: TGTGCCAGCAGCCAACGGGGGGGATATGGCTACACCTTC. Amino acids: CASSQRGGYGYTF.

The chain recombines TRBV18 with TRBJ2-3; weak D call: TRBD1 (5 bases). This CDR3 contains 13 residues. V was shortened by 3 bases and J by 6 bases, with 10 bases between the two germline ends. Germline-derived CDR1 and CDR2 are KGHSH and LQKENI. CDR3 amino acids: CASSPQKGDTQYF. CDR3 DNA sequence: TGTGCCAGCTCACCCCAGAAGGGGGATACGCAGTATTTT.

The chain links TRBV3-1 (or the pseudogene TRBV3-2) to TRBJ1-2; D not resolved. The CDR3 length is 14 residues. Germline CDR1 LGHDT, CDR2 YNNKEL (reference sequence). Trimming shortened V by 1 base and J by 6 bases, and 12 bases separated the two germline ends. The CDR3 region has the DNA TGTGCCAGCAGCCAAGTGCAACGGGATAATGGCTACACCTTC. Protein product: CASSQVQRDNGYTF.

The chain carries TRBV9 and TRBJ1-2; 10 nucleotides match TRBD1. Germline V lookup: CDR1 SGDLS, CDR2 YYNGEE. V dropped 2 bases and J dropped 5; count of bases not matched to a gene: 0. This CDR3 contains 13 residues. CDR3 coding DNA: TGTGCCAGCAGCGTGGACAGGGGGTATGGCTACACCTTC. As protein: CASSVDRGYGYTF.

This chain connects TRBV6-5 to TRBJ1-1; D not certain. CDR1 is MNHEY and CDR2 is SVGAGI in the germline V gene. V was cut by 2 bases and J by 4 bases, with 8 bases left in between. The CDR3 has 13 residues. The CDR3 DNA follows: TGTGCCAGCAGTTACCCCGGCGGCACTGAAGCTTTCTTT. As protein: CASSYPGGTEAFF.

J is TRBJ1-3 and V is TRBV3-1 (or the pseudogene TRBV3-2); 9 bases agree with TRBD1. CDR3 length: 17 amino acids. From germline, CDR1 is LGHDT and CDR2 YNNKEL (reference sequence). V dropped 0 bases and J dropped 2; count of bases not matched to a gene: 5. The CDR3 reads CASSQEDRGRTGNTIYF. The CDR3 DNA reads as TGTGCCAGCAGCCAAGAGGACAGGGGCCGGACTGGAAACACCATATATTTT.

The chain employs TRBV21-1 and TRBJ1-5; the table's D call TRBD1 went unverified against the DNA. TRBV21-1 is a recognized pseudogene. The CDR3 is 17 residues long. CDR3 protein: CASSPPGQGIGNQPQHF. CDR3 in DNA: TGTGCCAGCAGCCCCCCGGGACAGGGGATCGGCAATCAGCCCCAGCATTTT.

This clone was seen just once. The chain employs TRBV7-3 and TRBJ2-5, with 12 bases matching TRBD2. The CDR3 is 16 amino acids. J gave up 5 bases and V 5 bases, and 9 bases lay outside the gene matches. Germline loops: CDR1 SGHTA, CDR2 FQGTGA. For the CDR3, the DNA is TGTGCCAGCAGCCCTCTAGCGGGAGGGCCCGGTGAGACCCAGTACTTC. Encoded protein: CASSPLAGGPGETQYF.

This clone was observed many times. The CDR3 spells CGRGSTEAFF. The CDR3 DNA reads as TGCGGACGGGGGAGCACTGAAGCTTTCTTT. The rearrangement uses TRBV29-1 and TRBJ1-1, with D maybe TRBD1 (5 bases). Germline CDR1 SQVTM, CDR2 ANQGSEA. The CDR3 spans 10 residues.

The chain combines TRBV7-9 with TRBJ2-3; 8 bases are a match to TRBD2. Germline CDR1 reads SEHNR; CDR2 reads FQNEAQ (reference sequence). This CDR3 region has 15 residues. With 5 bases clipped from V and 2 bases from J, the junction kept 6 bases outside the gene matches. The CDR3 is CASSPGRGDTDTQYF. The CDR3 DNA reads as TGTGCCAGCAGCCCAGGGCGGGGGGACACAGATACGCAGTATTTT.

The chain has TRBV18 and TRBJ2-6, with D uncertain. V was pared by 3 bases and J by 0 bases, with 9 bases between. CDR3 size: 16 residues. The germline V gene has CDR1 KGHSH and CDR2 LQKENI. The CDR3 is CASSPLSPSGANVLTF. CDR3 sequence (DNA): TGTGCCAGCTCACCCCTTAGTCCCTCTGGGGCCAACGTCCTGACTTTC.

V is TRBV5-4 and J is TRBJ2-3; tentative D call: TRBD2 (6 bases). The germline V gene has CDR1 SGHNT and CDR2 YYREEE (reference sequence). Trimming shortened V by 0 bases and J by 6 bases, and 8 bases separated the two germline ends. The CDR3 spans 13 residues. The CDR3 region is CASSLVGRDTQYF. DNA of the CDR3: TGTGCCAGCAGCTTGGTGGGGAGGGATACGCAGTATTTT.

This rearrangement joins TRBV30 to TRBJ2-2, with D tentatively TRBD2 (6 bases). This CDR3 has 13 residues. The germline gives CDR1 GTSNPN, CDR2 SVGIG (reference sequence). Trimming left V 3 bases short and J 5 bases short, with 10 bases between. The CDR3 bases are TGTGCCTGGAGCACCCTAGCGACCGGGGAGCTGTTTTTT. Translating gives CAWSTLATGELFF. The variable domain in full, completed from reference TRBV30 and TRBJ2-2, reads SQTIHQWPATLVQPVGSPLSLECTVEGTSNPNLYWYRQAAGRGLQLLFYSVGIGQISSEVPQNLSASRPQDRQFILSSKKLLLSDSGFYLCAWSTLATGELFFGEGSRLTVL.

CDR3: CATSDFGASGQETQYF. The CDR3 region has the DNA TGTGCCACCAGTGATTTCGGCGCTAGCGGCCAAGAGACCCAGTACTTC. The rearrangement joins TRBV24-1 to TRBJ2-5; 7 nucleotides align to TRBD2. This CDR3 is 16 amino acids long. Germline V CDR1 and CDR2: KGHDR, SFDVKD. Trimming cost V 1 base and J 1 base; bases outside gene matches: 5.